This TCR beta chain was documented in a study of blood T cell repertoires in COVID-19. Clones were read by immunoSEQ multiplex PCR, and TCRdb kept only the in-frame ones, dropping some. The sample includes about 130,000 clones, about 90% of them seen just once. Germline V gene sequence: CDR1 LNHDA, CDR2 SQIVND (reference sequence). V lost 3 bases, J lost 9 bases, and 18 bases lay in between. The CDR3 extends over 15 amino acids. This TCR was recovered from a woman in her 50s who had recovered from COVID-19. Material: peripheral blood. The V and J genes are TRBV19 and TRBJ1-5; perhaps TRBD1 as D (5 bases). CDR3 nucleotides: TGTGCCAGTAGTATTGCTTGGGGCCAGGGATGGCCCCAGCATTTT. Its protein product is CASSIAWGQGWPQHF.